Here is one T cell receptor beta chain with its context. This entry belongs to a study of blood T cell repertoires in COVID-19. Germline V lookup: CDR1 SGHRS, CDR2 YFSETQ. CDR3 length: 14 residues. Trimming pared 4 bases from V and 2 bases from J, leaving 10 bases between. Sequencing used immunoSEQ multiplex PCR; TCRdb keeps in-frame clones, though not all of them. The sample holds 350,000 or so clones, 85% to 90% seen once. This clonotype was obtained from a woman aged 25-40 years who had been exposed to COVID-19. The specimen sequenced was PBMCs or T cells enriched from blood (not recorded which). The genes are TRBV5-1 and TRBJ2-1; a possible D gene is TRBD1 (6 bases). Here the CDR3 DNA reads TGCGCCAGCAGCGGAACAGGGACCTACAATGAGCAGTTCTTC. This translates into CASSGTGTYNEQFF.